This T cell receptor (beta chain) was found in a study of blood T cells in healthy people across ages. Sample-barcoded 5' priming and a J-beta primer mix drove a second PCR of about 6 to 12 cycles. TCRdb analysed the 5' RACE reads with MiXCR anew, one entry per CDR3 protein. This sample has around 1.5 million distinct CDR3 sequences, with around 59% found just once. From germline, CDR1 is WSHSY and CDR2 SAAADI. The CDR3 spans 14 residues. V was clipped by 7 bases and J by 4 bases; unmatched bases: 4. Notes on the study in general: Nothing was known about donor CMV status, and this possibly confounded expanded clonotype changes. Naive T cell percentage strongly correlated with TCR beta diversity.

In regard to this clonotype: Its specificity is not known.

Ranging in age from about 6 to 100, the donors were healthy Caucasian individuals from Russia. Peripheral blood was drawn, approximately 9.4 milliliters per donor. V gene TRBV10-2 combines with J gene TRBJ1-5; 10 bases map to TRBD1. Sample: blood. This clonotype was obtained from a man between 18 and 35 years old in good health. CDR3 loop: CASTDRGLNQPQHF. The CDR3 DNA reads TGCGCCAGCACGGACAGGGGGTTAAATCAGCCCCAGCATTTT.